A selection of T cell receptor beta chains follows, all from one sample in a study of tumor-infiltrating lymphocytes in primary liver carcinoma. One entry per CDR3 protein, called by TCRdb with MiXCR from the multiplex PCR reads. The sample contains roughly 330,000 distinct CDR3 sequences, less than 65% of which appear only once. The sample was peripheral blood. The receptors derive from a man between 40 and 49 years old with primary liver carcinoma and hepatitis B virus infection. Each CDR3 is given with its conserved first and last residue. A D gene is named only where the DNA matches it firmly. Where a row states a size, it is once, few, many or the class of an expanded clone; other rows omit it.

DNA,CDR3,D,J,V,size
TGTGCCTGGACCGCGGGACAAAACATTCAGTACTTC,CAWTAGQNIQYF,-,TRBJ2-4,TRBV30,-
TGTGCCAGCAGGAGGGGTAATCAGCCCCAGCATTTT,CASRRGNQPQHF,-,TRBJ1-5,TRBV6-5,many
TGTGCCAGCAGCAGAACAAGGTCTGAGCAATTCTTC,CASSRTRSEQFF,-,TRBJ2-7,TRBV11-1,once
TGCGCCAGCAGCTTGGGGACCGTCACAGATACGCAGTATTTT,CASSLGTVTDTQYF,-,TRBJ2-3,TRBV5-1,few
TGTGCCAGCAGCGAAGTGGGACAGGGGAATTCATCCCTCCACTTT,CASSEVGQGNSSLHF,TRBD1,TRBJ1-6,TRBV6-1,-
TGTGCCATCAGCCCCGGGACTAGCGCAGATACGCAGTATTTT,CAISPGTSADTQYF,TRBD2,TRBJ2-3,TRBV10-3,few
TGCAGCATCGGAAGTGCCATAACCTACGAGCAGTACTTC,CSIGSAITYEQYF,-,TRBJ2-7,TRBV29-1,-
TGTGCCAGCAGCTTTTTTTCGGGGGCGGCCTTGAACACTGAAGCTTTCTTT,CASSFFSGAALNTEAFF,-,TRBJ1-1,TRBV5-6,few
TGTGCCAACAGTCAGGAGAACTGTGGCTACACCTTC,CANSQENCGYTF,-,TRBJ1-2,TRBV11-2,once
TGTGCCAGCAGCGTACAGGGGGGGGACACTGAAGCTTTCTTT,CASSVQGGDTEAFF,TRBD1,TRBJ1-1,TRBV7-9,-
TGTGCCAGCAGTTACTCACCTAGCGGGAGCGACACAGATACGCAGTATTTT,CASSYSPSGSDTDTQYF,TRBD2,TRBJ2-3,TRBV6-2/TRBV6-3,many
TGTGCCAGCAGTGAATACCAGGAGCAGTACTTC,CASSEYQEQYF,-,TRBJ2-7,TRBV6-1,many
TGTGCCAGCAGTGATCTAGCGGGAGAATACAATGAGCAGTTCTTC,CASSDLAGEYNEQFF,TRBD2,TRBJ2-1,TRBV6-4,many
TGTGCCAGCAACTTGGCCTCGGCAGGGAGCCTCACTGAAGCTTTCTTT,CASNLASAGSLTEAFF,-,TRBJ1-1,TRBV5-6,-
TGCGTCAGCAGCTTGGGGGGTACTACCTACAATGAGCAGTTCTTC,CVSSLGGTTYNEQFF,-,TRBJ2-1,TRBV5-1,-
TGTGCCAGCAGTGACTCGATGGGACAGGGTTTTAATGAGCAGTTCTTC,CASSDSMGQGFNEQFF,TRBD1,TRBJ2-1,TRBV6-4,few
TGTGCCAGCAGCCTGGACATGGGAAGAGAGACCCAGTACTTC,CASSLDMGRETQYF,-,TRBJ2-5,TRBV11-2,-
TGCGCCAGCAGTGTAGACAGCGGTACGCAGTATTTT,CASSVDSGTQYF,-,TRBJ2-3,TRBV10-2,-
TGTGCCAGCAGCCCAACGTCTTGGGTTGGTAATGAAAAACTGTTTTTT,CASSPTSWVGNEKLFF,-,TRBJ1-4,TRBV7-8,few
TGTGCTAGTGGTTTGCACCTCCTAGCGGGAGGGCCGCGAGAGACCCAGTACTTC,CASGLHLLAGGPRETQYF,TRBD2,TRBJ2-5,TRBV12-5,-
TGTGCCAGCAGTTTAATGGGACAGGGAGATGAGACCCAGTACTTC,CASSLMGQGDETQYF,TRBD1,TRBJ2-5,TRBV12-3/TRBV12-4,many
TGTGCCAGCAGCTTAGGGGGCAGGTTGTGCCAAGAGACCCAGTACTTC,CASSLGGRLCQETQYF,-,TRBJ2-5,TRBV11-2,-
TGTGCCAACAGTGGGACAGGGTATGAGGCTGAGCAGTTCTTC,CANSGTGYEAEQFF,TRBD1,TRBJ2-1,TRBV25-1,-
TGCGCCAGCAGCTATCAACAGGGAATGAACACTGAAGCTTTCTTT,CASSYQQGMNTEAFF,-,TRBJ1-1,TRBV4-1,few
TGTGCCAGCAGCTTACCCAGGGGAGGTAACGAGCAGTACTTC,CASSLPRGGNEQYF,-,TRBJ2-7,TRBV7-9,-
TGTGCCAGCAGCTTAGCCGGTTTTTCTCCGACCTACGAGCAGTACTTC,CASSLAGFSPTYEQYF,-,TRBJ2-7,TRBV11-2,medium-sized
TGTGCCAGCAAGGCCTTAGGACGAGGGAGGACCATAGGGGAGACCCAGTATTTC,CASKALGRGRTIGETQYF,-,TRBJ2-5,TRBV11-2,-
TGTGCCAGCAGCCAAGTGGAACAGGGGCCCCTCACAGATACGCAGTATTTT,CASSQVEQGPLTDTQYF,TRBD1,TRBJ2-3,TRBV4-2,many
TGTGCCACCAGTGACAGGACAGGGGGCAGGGGGACAGATACGCAGTATTTT,CATSDRTGGRGTDTQYF,TRBD1,TRBJ2-3,TRBV24-1,-
TGTGTCAGCAGTGAAGGGATCCAGATCGGGGAGCTGTTTTTT,CVSSEGIQIGELFF,-,TRBJ2-2,TRBV6-1,-
TGTGCCATCAGCGCCTCGGGACTAGCGGGAGTCGAGCAGTACTTC,CAISASGLAGVEQYF,TRBD2,TRBJ2-7,TRBV10-3,many
TGTGCCAGCAAGCTAGCGGGATCGGCCTACGAGCAGTACTTC,CASKLAGSAYEQYF,TRBD2,TRBJ2-7,TRBV6-5,many
TGCGCCAGCAGTGAGTCGTGGGAAGGCGGAGAAAAACTGTTTTTT,CASSESWEGGEKLFF,-,TRBJ1-4,TRBV10-1,-
TGTGCCAACAGGCAGGGGCTCTCCGGAAACACCATATATTTT,CANRQGLSGNTIYF,-,TRBJ1-3,TRBV6-5,-
TGTGCCAGCAGCTTCTCCGACAGGAGCGACGAGCAGTACTTC,CASSFSDRSDEQYF,-,TRBJ2-7,TRBV7-9,many
TGCGCCAGCACCCCGGGACTAGCGAGCAATGAGCAGTTCTTC,CASTPGLASNEQFF,TRBD2,TRBJ2-1,TRBV10-2,many
TGTGCCAGCAGTTACTCCGGTGAGACAGCTCTTACCAATGAGCAGTTCTTC,CASSYSGETALTNEQFF,-,TRBJ2-1,TRBV6-6,many